The 15 T cell receptor beta chains presented below share a single source sample, sequenced in a study of blood T cells in healthy people across ages. Through a sample-barcoded 5' primer and a J-beta primer mix, a second PCR was run for roughly 6 to 11 cycles. TCRdb processed the 5' RACE reads anew with MiXCR; each CDR3 protein has one entry. The repertoire has around 800,000 distinct CDR3 sequences, roughly 50% of them found once; the top ten carry 41%. Sequences were obtained from blood. The origin of the receptors is a man older than 75 in good health.

The chain joins TRBV7-9 to TRBJ2-5; TRBD2 might be the D (5 bases). This CDR3 has 15 residues. Germline lookup yields CDR1 SEHNR and CDR2 FQNEAQ (reference sequence). Trimming cost V 3 bases and J 5 bases, with 16 bases left between them. The CDR3 bases are TGTGCCAGCAGCTTCGGATTCGCGGGCGCGGAGACCCAGTACTTC. This sequence encodes CASSFGFAGAETQYF.

There are a few counts of this clonotype. The chain links TRBV18 to TRBJ2-3; 7 bases agree with TRBD1. This CDR3 spans 15 amino acids. Looked up from germline, CDR1 is KGHSH and CDR2 is LQKENI. V gave up 2 bases and J gave up 0 bases; unmatched junction bases: 2. The CDR3 here is CASSPLTGSTDTQYF. CDR3 sequence (DNA): TGTGCCAGCTCACCATTGACAGGGAGCACAGATACGCAGTATTTT. Filled out from reference TRBV18 and TRBJ2-3, the complete variable domain reads NAGVMQNPRHLVRRRGQEARLRCSPMKGHSHVYWYRQLPEEGLKFMVYLQKENIIDESGMPKERFSAEFPKEGPSILRIQQVVRGDSAAYFCASSPLTGSTDTQYFGPGTRLTVL.

The CDR3 bases are TGTGCCAGCGGGACGCACAGATACGCGTATTTT. Translated: CASGTHRYAYF. The chain is built from TRBV27 and TRBJ2-3; D tentatively fits TRBD1 or TRBD2 (5 bases each). V dropped 8 bases and J dropped 14 bases, with 17 bases sitting between them. This CDR3 spans 11 amino acids. From germline, CDR1 is MNHEY and CDR2 SMNVEV (reference sequence).

The chain joins TRBV6-5 to TRBJ2-7; 7 positions match TRBD1. The CDR3 covers 13 residues. The V gene end was trimmed by 5 bases and the J gene end by 4 bases; junction bases not matched to a gene: 5. From germline, CDR1 is MNHEY and CDR2 SVGAGI. This chain's CDR3 is CASSRTGEYEQYF. The CDR3 region has the DNA TGTGCCAGCAGTCGTACAGGGGAATACGAGCAGTACTTC.

The rearrangement joins TRBV6-2 or TRBV6-3 to TRBJ2-3; D unclear. This CDR3 has 13 amino acids. The V gene's germline CDR1 is MNHEY and CDR2 SVGEGT. Trimming took off 5 bases at V and 0 bases at J, with 6 bases between the two ends. As DNA, the CDR3 is TGTGCCAGCAGTCCGTGGAGCACAGATACGCAGTATTTT. Amino acids: CASSPWSTDTQYF.

V usage is TRBV29-1 and J usage is TRBJ2-3, with TRBD2 identical over 8 bases. Germline CDR1 is SQVTM and CDR2 is ANQGSEA. V shed 5 bases and J 14 bases; nucleotides not matched to a gene: 18. This CDR3 contains 14 residues. CDR3 sequence reads: CSVRSGGLGASAYF. CDR3 coding DNA: TGCAGCGTTAGGTCGGGAGGGCTGGGGGCGAGCGCGTATTTT.

This chain joins TRBV20-1 and TRBJ2-3; D is possibly TRBD2 (5 bases). In germline, CDR1 is DFQATT, CDR2 SNEGSKA (reference sequence). V was pared by 0 bases and J by 14 bases, with 15 bases between. The CDR3 loop spans 12 amino acids. The CDR3 loop is CSARDAGRYAYF. CDR3 DNA: TGCAGTGCTAGAGATGCGGGCAGATACGCGTATTTT.

This clonotype was detected a few times. In nucleotides, the CDR3 is TGTGCCAGCAGCTTAGTGGGGGGGCTTGGGGCCAACGTCCTGACTTTC. This encodes CASSLVGGLGANVLTF. J is TRBJ2-6 and V is TRBV7-9, with D possibly being TRBD2 (7 bases). Trimming took off 1 base at V and 3 bases at J, with 10 bases between the two ends. The CDR3 runs 16 residues. The V gene's germline CDR1 is SEHNR and CDR2 FQNEAQ (reference sequence).

Note on this clonotype: A read error may be the cause here, since a much bigger clone is one base away. The chain uses TRBV29-1 and TRBJ2-3; a possible D gene is TRBD2 (7 bases). The CDR3 consists of 12 residues. Germline V gene sequence: CDR1 SQVTM, CDR2 ANQGSEA. Trimming pared 6 bases from V and 14 bases from J, leaving 21 bases between. DNA for the CDR3: TGCAGCGTGGTTGAGGGGGGGGGAGACGCGTATTTT. Its translation is CSVVEGGGDAYF.

V gene TRBV7-9 combines with J gene TRBJ1-1, with a possible D match to TRBD1 (5 bases). The CDR3 sequence is 14 residues long. Germline CDR1 is SEHNR and CDR2 is FQNEAQ (reference sequence). V gave up 4 bases and J gave up 3 bases, with 12 bases separating them. The chain's CDR3 is CASSYRSGDTEAFF. CDR3 in DNA: TGTGCCAGCAGCTACAGGTCGGGAGACACTGAAGCTTTCTTT.

The chain employs TRBV20-1 and TRBJ2-5; 9 nucleotides match TRBD1. This CDR3 contains 14 residues. CDR1 and CDR2 (germline): DFQATT, SNEGSKA (reference sequence). With 5 bases clipped from V and 4 bases from J, the junction kept 8 bases outside the gene matches. CDR3 coding DNA: TGCAGTGCTCCACCCGGGACAGGGAGAGAGACCCAGTACTTC. Its protein product is CSAPPGTGRETQYF.

This clonotype was picked up a small number of times. The chain joins TRBV2 to TRBJ2-3; TRBD1 matches at 9 bases. Germline CDR1 and CDR2: SNHLY and FYNNEI. There are 14 residues in the CDR3. The V gene end was trimmed by 6 bases and the J gene end by 2 bases; junction bases not matched to a gene: 3. CDR3 region: CASSGTGYTDTQYF. CDR3 sequence (DNA): TGTGCCAGCAGCGGGACAGGGTACACAGATACGCAGTATTTT.

The chain is built from TRBV2 and TRBJ2-6, with unresolved D. The CDR3 sequence is 16 residues long. V lost 6 bases, J lost 1 base, and 13 bases lay in between. Germline V gene data show CDR1 as SNHLY and CDR2 as FYNNEI. The CDR3 loop reads CASREQRTSGANVLTF. The CDR3, as DNA: TGTGCCAGCAGGGAACAAAGAACTTCTGGGGCCAACGTCCTGACTTTC.

The rearrangement links TRBV20-1 to TRBJ2-6; D unclear. There are 16 residues in the CDR3. The germline V and J ends were trimmed by 6 bases and 0 bases, with 15 bases remaining between them. The germline CDR1 and CDR2 sequences are DFQATT and SNEGSKA (reference sequence). CDR3 DNA sequence: TGCAGTGCCCACCTGCTGGGGTCCTCTGGGGCCAACGTCCTGACTTTC. Its translation is CSAHLLGSSGANVLTF.

The rearrangement links TRBV10-3 to TRBJ2-1; 8 bases agree with TRBD2. The germline V gene encodes CDR1 ENHRY and CDR2 SYGVKD. The CDR3 spans 17 residues. V gave up 5 bases and J gave up 2 bases; unmatched junction bases: 11. CDR3 DNA: TGTGCCATCAGTTATCCCACCGGGGGGGAGGCCTACAATGAGCAGTTCTTC. It is translated as CAISYPTGGEAYNEQFF.